Below, 31 T cell receptor beta chains from the same sample are listed, as sequenced in a study of blood T cells in healthy people across ages. A second PCR of about 7 to 12 cycles used a sample-barcoded 5' primer and a J-beta primer mix. One entry per CDR3 protein results from TCRdb running MiXCR on the 5' RACE reads. The sample includes 1.5 million to 2 million distinct CDR3 sequences, about 39% of them seen just once. The sample comprised blood. These TCRs come from a human donor in good health.

This clonotype was seen more than once but under ten times. The chain joins TRBV7-3 to TRBJ1-2; D might be TRBD1 (5 bases). Germline CDR1 and CDR2: SGHTA and FQGTGA. The length of the CDR3 is 15 residues. Trimming removed 1 base at V and 5 bases at J, with 14 bases between. CDR3 bases: TGTGCCAGCAGCTTAAGGGGCGGAGTGCTATATGGCTACACCTTC. It is translated as CASSLRGGVLYGYTF.

The rearrangement uses TRBV7-2 and TRBJ2-5; D is uncertain. The V gene's germline CDR1 is SGHTA and CDR2 FQGNSA. The V end lost 6 bases, the J end lost 7 bases, and 21 bases lay between the germline ends. CDR3 length: 15 residues. The DNA of the CDR3 is TGTGCCAGCAGACTTGACTCGAGTGGAGTGTGGACCCAGTACTTC. Amino acid sequence: CASRLDSSGVWTQYF.

V gene TRBV28 combines with J gene TRBJ1-2; 9 nucleotides match TRBD1. Trimming at V came to 5 bases and at J to 4 bases, leaving 8 bases not matched to a gene. The CDR3 spans 15 residues. In germline, CDR1 is MDHEN, CDR2 SYDVKM. CDR3 DNA sequence: TGTGCCAGCAGTGCCGGGACAGGGTACACCTATGGCTACACCTTC. It translates to CASSAGTGYTYGYTF.

The V and J genes are TRBV5-1 and TRBJ2-5, with TRBD1 identical over 11 bases. CDR3 length: 16 residues. J gave up 3 bases and V 0 bases, and 4 bases lay outside the gene matches. The germline V gene encodes CDR1 SGHRS and CDR2 YFSETQ. The CDR3 sequence: CASSLGAGQGEETQYF. As DNA, the CDR3 is TGCGCCAGCAGCTTGGGTGCGGGACAGGGGGAAGAGACCCAGTACTTC.

This chain connects TRBV20-1 to TRBJ2-4, with D perhaps matching TRBD1 or TRBD2 (5 bases each). Germline loops: CDR1 DFQATT, CDR2 SNEGSKA (reference sequence). The CDR3 contains 14 residues. Deletions cut 3 bases from V and 13 bases from J, with 22 bases between. Written as DNA, the CDR3 is TGCAGTGCTAGGGAGTCTAGCCTTTCGGACACCCAGTACTTC. As protein: CSARESSLSDTQYF.

V gene TRBV4-1 combines with J gene TRBJ1-5, with D tentatively TRBD1 (5 bases). V lost 0 bases to trimming and J lost 2 bases, with 8 bases between them. Germline V gene lookup returns CDR1 MGHRA and CDR2 YSYEKL. The CDR3 is 15 residues long. Written as DNA, the CDR3 is TGCGCCAGCAGCCAAGAGGGGCTAGGCAATCAGCCCCAGCATTTT. This sequence encodes CASSQEGLGNQPQHF.

The genes are TRBV7-6 and TRBJ2-7; D unclear. V lost 1 base and J 0 bases, leaving 10 bases between the germline ends. The germline CDR1 and CDR2 sequences are SGHVS and FNYEAQ. This CDR3 region has 15 residues. The CDR3 coding sequence is TGTGCCAGCAGCTTAGGGTCGGAGAGCTCCTACGAGCAGTACTTC. It codes for CASSLGSESSYEQYF.

This clonotype was observed a handful of times. This chain links TRBV9 with TRBJ1-2; 9 positions agree with TRBD1. V lost 4 bases and J lost 6; bases outside the gene matches: 16. This CDR3 is 17 amino acids long. CDR1 SGDLS and CDR2 YYNGEE come from the germline V gene. The CDR3 loop reads CASSPGARTGAPNGYTF. CDR3 nucleotide sequence: TGTGCCAGCAGCCCGGGGGCCCGGACAGGGGCGCCCAATGGCTACACCTTC. Looking up the rest from reference TRBV9 and TRBJ1-2 gives the full variable domain: DSGVTQTPKHLITATGQRVTLRCSPRSGDLSVYWYQQSLDQGLQFLIQYYNGEERAKGNILERFSAQQFPDLHSELNLSSLELGDSALYFCASSPGARTGAPNGYTFGSGTRLTVV.

This clonotype was counted many times. The chain is built from TRBV6-6 and TRBJ2-7; tentative D call: TRBD2 (5 bases). CDR1 is MNHNY, CDR2 SVGAGI, per germline (reference sequence). The CDR3 spans 14 residues. With 6 bases removed from V and 6 bases from J, the gap between germline ends came to 18 bases. The CDR3 protein is CASSRPQDGGEQYF. The CDR3 DNA reads TGTGCCAGCAGCCGACCCCAAGATGGAGGCGAGCAGTACTTC.

On this clonotype: A junction end diverges from the germline sequence, so it may reflect a read error. The chain is built from TRBV20-1 and TRBJ1-1; D not resolved. Germline CDR1 is DFQATT and CDR2 is SNEGSKA (reference sequence). The CDR3 consists of 12 residues. CDR3 sequence: CSAYFMNTVAFF. In DNA form, the CDR3 reads TGCAGTGCGTACTTCATGAACACTGTAGCTTTCTTT.

This clonotype has only a few counts. This chain links TRBV7-9 with TRBJ2-7; no firm D call. Trimming stripped 5 bases from V and 3 bases from J, with 20 bases between. This CDR3 comprises 16 residues. The germline CDR1 and CDR2 sequences are SEHNR and FQNEAQ (reference sequence). The CDR3 reads CASSAHKGRKYYEQYF. The CDR3 coding sequence is TGTGCCAGCAGCGCCCACAAGGGTCGAAAATACTACGAGCAGTACTTC.

The table lists this clonotype with a count of one. The chain links TRBV28 to TRBJ2-7, with TRBD1 identical over 9 bases. The CDR3 sequence is 14 residues long. Trimming cost V 3 bases and J 3 bases; bases outside gene matches: 3. Germline V gene lookup returns CDR1 MDHEN and CDR2 SYDVKM. This CDR3 is CASSLWDRDYEQYF. The CDR3 DNA is TGTGCCAGCAGTTTGTGGGACAGGGACTACGAGCAGTACTTC.

This clonotype was seen only a few times. J is TRBJ2-7 and V is TRBV7-9, with TRBD2 matching over 7 bases. The CDR3 runs 13 residues. Germline assignment: CDR1 SEHNR and CDR2 FQNEAQ (reference sequence). V was clipped by 6 bases and J by 3 bases; unmatched bases: 5. The chain's CDR3 is CASSWGGNYEQYF. Written as DNA, the CDR3 is TGTGCCAGCAGTTGGGGGGGTAACTACGAGCAGTACTTC.

This clonotype came up a few times. V is TRBV9 and J is TRBJ2-7; D is possibly TRBD1 (6 bases). The germline V gene encodes CDR1 SGDLS and CDR2 YYNGEE. The CDR3 has 15 residues. V was cut by 2 bases and J by 4 bases, with 16 bases left in between. CDR3 sequence: CASSVLGGAQYEQYF. CDR3 DNA: TGTGCCAGCAGCGTCTTAGGGGGAGCTCAATACGAGCAGTACTTC.

V and J are TRBV10-3 and TRBJ2-1, with D perhaps being TRBD1 or TRBD2 (7 bases each). The germline V gene has CDR1 ENHRY and CDR2 SYGVKD. This CDR3 contains 15 residues. Trimming left V 0 bases short and J 8 bases short, with 14 bases between. The CDR3 reads CAISESLGRGHEQFF. DNA for the CDR3: TGTGCCATCAGTGAGTCCTTAGGGAGGGGGCATGAGCAGTTCTTC.

The V and J genes are TRBV7-2 and TRBJ1-1, with TRBD1 identical over 7 bases. The V gene end was trimmed by 3 bases and the J gene end by 11 bases; junction bases not matched to a gene: 6. The CDR3 contains 12 residues. CDR1 SGHTA and CDR2 FQGNSA come from the germline V gene. Here the CDR3 reads CASSFSTGWAFF. CDR3 in DNA: TGTGCCAGCAGCTTCTCGACAGGGTGGGCTTTCTTT.

The chain employs TRBV7-2 and TRBJ1-5; weak D call: TRBD1 (6 bases). The CDR3 totals 16 residues. V gave up 2 bases and J gave up 3 bases, with 14 bases separating them. Per the germline V gene, CDR1 is SGHTA and CDR2 is FQGNSA. The CDR3 DNA reads TGTGCCAGCAGCTTAAGGGGGGTGGTCGCCAATCAGCCCCAGCATTTT. It translates to CASSLRGVVANQPQHF.

The rearrangement links TRBV9 to TRBJ2-3; TRBD2 might be the D (6 bases). Trimming took off 0 bases at V and 5 bases at J, with 13 bases between the two ends. The CDR3 sequence is 15 residues long. Germline lookup yields CDR1 SGDLS and CDR2 YYNGEE. In nucleotides, the CDR3 is TGTGCCAGCAGCGTAGGCGGGGTCCCCCAAGATACGCAGTATTTT. This sequence encodes CASSVGGVPQDTQYF.

This clonotype was found a few times. This chain links TRBV7-6 with TRBJ2-1; D is unclear. CDR3 length: 14 residues. Germline assignment: CDR1 SGHVS and CDR2 FNYEAQ. V was pared by 1 base and J by 8 bases, with 12 bases between. The CDR3 reads CASSLGTAQYEQFF. DNA for the CDR3: TGTGCCAGCAGCTTAGGGACGGCTCAATATGAGCAGTTCTTC.

A few counts support this clonotype. The CDR3 region is CATSDTGTEAFF. The CDR3 DNA reads TGCGCCACTAGTGACACGGGCACTGAAGCTTTCTTT. The chain combines TRBV5-1 with TRBJ1-1; D remains ambiguous. This CDR3 spans 12 amino acids. The V and J ends lost 9 bases and 4 bases respectively, with 13 bases between them. In germline, CDR1 is SGHRS, CDR2 YFSETQ.

The rearrangement joins TRBV7-9 to TRBJ1-2, with D possibly being TRBD1 (6 bases). The germline V gene encodes CDR1 SEHNR and CDR2 FQNEAQ (reference sequence). This CDR3 has 16 residues. Trimming pared 0 bases from V and 0 bases from J, leaving 11 bases between. CDR3 DNA: TGTGCCAGCAGCTTAGCGCGTAGGGGGACTAACTATGGCTACACCTTC. This translates into CASSLARRGTNYGYTF. Full variable domain (missing parts from reference TRBV7-9 and TRBJ1-2): DTGVSQNPRHKITKRGQNVTFRCDPISEHNRLYWYRQTLGQGPEFLTYFQNEAQLEKSRLLSDRFSAERPKGSFSTLEIQRTEQGDSAMYLCASSLARRGTNYGYTFGSGTRLTVV.

This clonotype came up a few times. The gene calls are TRBV7-2 and TRBJ1-2, with TRBD1 as a possible D gene (6 bases). Trimming cost V 2 bases and J 6 bases, with 25 bases left between them. The V gene's germline CDR1 is SGHTA and CDR2 FQGNSA. The CDR3 has 18 residues. CDR3 nucleotides: TGTGCCAGCAGCTTATTGGCCTTTGTAGGGGGGGCTTGGGATGGCTACACCTTC. The encoded protein is CASSLLAFVGGAWDGYTF.

J is TRBJ2-4 and V is TRBV7-8; 7 nucleotides line up with TRBD1. V shed 6 bases and J 15 bases; nucleotides not matched to a gene: 14. Germline assignment: CDR1 SGHVS and CDR2 FQNEAQ. The CDR3 has 13 residues. CDR3 sequence (DNA): TGTGCCAGCAGACAACTACAGGGGTCCCCGGGGTACTTC. It translates to CASRQLQGSPGYF. The full variable domain, its missing parts supplied by reference TRBV7-8 and TRBJ2-4, is GAGVSQSPRYKVAKRGQDVALRCDPISGHVSLFWYQQALGQGPEFLTYFQNEAQLDKSGLPSDRFFAERPEGSVSTLKIQRTQQEDSAVYLCASRQLQGSPGYFGAGTRLSVL.

V gene TRBV6-1 combines with J gene TRBJ2-5; D may be TRBD1 (5 bases). This CDR3 region has 17 residues. Trimming left V 1 base short and J 5 bases short, with 20 bases between. Germline V gene lookup returns CDR1 MNHNS and CDR2 SASEGT. CDR3 DNA: TGTGCCAGCAGTGAAGTTCAAGGGCAGGGTTGGATGGAGACCCAGTACTTC. Amino acid sequence: CASSEVQGQGWMETQYF.

The chain links TRBV14 to TRBJ1-2, with D maybe TRBD1 (6 bases). V lost 2 bases and J 7 bases, leaving 14 bases between the germline ends. Germline V gene sequence: CDR1 SGHDN, CDR2 FVKESK. This CDR3 region has 14 residues. In DNA form, the CDR3 reads TGTGCCAGCAGCCAATTGGTGGGGGCTGGTGGCTACACCTTC. As protein: CASSQLVGAGGYTF.

Only a few counts were recorded for this clonotype. The CDR3 loop reads CASSKTSAEQYF. The CDR3, as DNA: TGTGCCAGCAGCAAAACTAGCGCCGAGCAGTACTTC. The rearrangement joins TRBV12-3 or TRBV12-4 to TRBJ2-4; TRBD2 agrees at 7 bases. The DNA end is a closer match to TRBJ2-7, so the J assignment may be wrong. The CDR3 consists of 12 residues.

This clonotype was counted only a few times. The J gene is TRBJ2-7, the V gene TRBV5-1; the match to TRBD1 covers 7 bases. Looked up from germline, CDR1 is SGHRS and CDR2 is YFSETQ. This CDR3 has 14 residues. Trimming took 6 bases from V and 0 from J; bases not matched to a gene: 6. CDR3 loop: CASTTDRNSYEQYF. The CDR3 DNA sequence: TGCGCCAGCACCACGGACAGGAACTCCTACGAGCAGTACTTC.

This clonotype was found a few times. The rearrangement uses TRBV2 and TRBJ2-5, with D perhaps matching TRBD1 (6 bases). Trimming removed 6 bases from V and 1 base from J, with 15 bases in between. The CDR3 consists of 15 residues. Germline loops: CDR1 SNHLY, CDR2 FYNNEI. DNA for the CDR3: TGTGCCAGCAGGGAGGCCGGACAGTCCCAAGAGACCCAGTACTTC. Translating it yields CASREAGQSQETQYF.

The chain links TRBV2 to TRBJ2-5; D unresolved. This CDR3 region has 10 residues. Trimming left V 4 bases short and J 11 bases short, with 8 bases between. Germline-derived CDR1 and CDR2 are SNHLY and FYNNEI. The CDR3 nucleotides are TGTGCCAGCAGTGTGGAAGAGCAGTACTTC. Its protein product is CASSVEEQYF. The full variable domain, its missing parts supplied by reference TRBV2 and TRBJ2-5, is EPEVTQTPSHQVTQMGQEVILRCVPISNHLYFYWYRQILGQKVEFLVSFYNNEISEKSEIFDDQFSVERPDGSNFTLKIRSTKLEDSAMYFCASSVEEQYFGPGTRLLVL.

V gene TRBV25-1 combines with J gene TRBJ2-5; no reliable D call. With 2 bases removed from V and 5 bases from J, the gap between germline ends came to 9 bases. In germline, CDR1 is MGHDK, CDR2 SYGVNS. The CDR3 is 13 amino acids. The CDR3: CASSEIAGETQYF. DNA of the CDR3: TGTGCCAGCAGTGAAATAGCTGGCGAGACCCAGTACTTC. The whole variable domain, remainder taken from reference TRBV25-1 and TRBJ2-5, is EADIYQTPRYLVIGTGKKITLECSQTMGHDKMYWYQQDPGMELHLIHYSYGVNSTEKGDLSSESTVSRIRTEHFPLTLESARPSHTSQYLCASSEIAGETQYFGPGTRLLVL.

The genes are TRBV10-3 and TRBJ1-2; D remains ambiguous. V lost 8 bases and J 6 bases, leaving 19 bases between the germline ends. CDR1 is ENHRY and CDR2 is SYGVKD in the germline V gene. The CDR3 spans 14 residues. For the CDR3, the DNA is TGTGCCATCGGGCATCTGGCGGAGGCCAATGGCTACACCTTC. Protein sequence: CAIGHLAEANGYTF.